Below are 27 T cell receptor beta chains sequenced from a single sample in a study of T-cell memory formation after mild COVID-19. TCRdb reanalysed the 5' RACE reads using MiXCR and keeps one entry per CDR3 protein. This table has 350,000 or so distinct CDR3 sequences, 20% to 25% appearing once. The material sequenced was PBMCs or a T cell subset sorted from them (not recorded which). These TCRs come from an adult woman who had mild COVID-19 (a few samples of this study predate the infection). Cell type and time point are not known.

The chain uses TRBV6-5 and TRBJ1-5; TRBD1 matches at 7 bases. V lost 0 bases to trimming and J lost 1 base; unmatched junction nucleotides: 3. In germline, CDR1 is MNHEY, CDR2 SVGAGI. The CDR3 consists of 16 residues. The CDR3 sequence: CASSYSAGGSNQPQHF. The CDR3 DNA reads as TGTGCCAGCAGTTACTCGGCAGGGGGGAGCAATCAGCCCCAGCATTTT.

The V call is TRBV5-6, the J call TRBJ1-5, with a tentative D call TRBD1 (5 bases). Germline lookup yields CDR1 SGHDT and CDR2 YYEEEE. Trimming cost V 1 base and J 4 bases, with 12 bases left between them. This CDR3 region has 15 residues. The CDR3 DNA sequence: TGTGCCAGCAGCTTGTCAGGCAGGGATAATCAGCCCCAGCATTTT. This encodes CASSLSGRDNQPQHF. The full variable domain, its missing parts supplied by reference TRBV5-6 and TRBJ1-5, is DAGVTQSPTHLIKTRGQQVTLRCSPKSGHDTVSWYQQALGQGPQFIFQYYEEEERQRGNFPDRFSGHQFPNYSSELNVNALLLGDSALYLCASSLSGRDNQPQHFGDGTRLSIL.

This clonotype has just a few counts. V usage is TRBV6-1 and J usage is TRBJ1-1, with D perhaps TRBD1 (5 bases). V was clipped by 6 bases and J by 0 bases, with 11 bases between them. Germline values: CDR1 MNHNS, CDR2 SASEGT. This CDR3 is built from 14 residues. CDR3 region: CASSVDRMNTEAFF. CDR3 in DNA: TGTGCCAGCAGCGTTGACAGAATGAACACTGAAGCTTTCTTT.

As for this clonotype: A junction end diverges from the germline sequence, so it may reflect a read error. V and J are TRBV3-1 and TRBJ2-7; 10 bases align to TRBD1. The germline V gene has CDR1 LGHDT and CDR2 YNNKEL (reference sequence). CDR3 length equals 14 residues. CDR3 amino acids: CASSRNRDRGTLGF. As DNA, the CDR3 is TGTGCCAGCAGCCGGAACCGGGACAGGGGTACCCTTGGCTTC.

The gene calls are TRBV30 and TRBJ2-1; 7 bases fit TRBD2. CDR1 and CDR2 from the germline V gene are GTSNPN and SVGIG (reference sequence). The CDR3 runs to 12 residues. The V segment lost 0 bases and the J segment 12 bases; nucleotides outside the gene matches: 5. The CDR3 region is CAWSVGSGVQFF. In nucleotides, the CDR3 is TGTGCCTGGAGTGTAGGCAGCGGGGTGCAGTTCTTC.

This clonotype was recorded at least ten times. The chain is built from TRBV6-2 or TRBV6-3 and TRBJ2-1; 15 bases are a match to TRBD2. After removal of 1 base from V and 5 bases from J, the junction contained 6 bases not matched to a gene. Germline V gives CDR1 MNHEY, CDR2 SVGEGT. The CDR3 covers 18 residues. The CDR3 coding sequence is TGTGCCAGCAGTTACTTGGGACTAGCGGGAGGTTACGACAATGAGCAGTTCTTC. Amino acid sequence: CASSYLGLAGGYDNEQFF.

This clonotype was seen many times. The J gene is TRBJ2-7, the V gene TRBV6-5; 9 nucleotides align to TRBD2. V trimming: 0 bases; J trimming: 5 bases; junction bases outside the gene matches: 5. The CDR3 contains 15 residues. Germline V gene lookup returns CDR1 MNHEY and CDR2 SVGAGI. The CDR3: CASSYSSGSHHEQYF. CDR3 sequence (DNA): TGTGCCAGCAGTTACTCTAGCGGGAGTCACCACGAGCAGTACTTC.

V usage is TRBV7-6 and J usage is TRBJ2-2; D uncertain. Trimming stripped 0 bases from V and 2 bases from J, with 10 bases between. Germline V gives CDR1 SGHVS, CDR2 FNYEAQ. This CDR3 has 16 residues. CDR3 nucleotide sequence: TGTGCCAGCAGCTTAGCAAGCAGAGGCAACACCGGGGAGCTGTTTTTT. Amino acid sequence: CASSLASRGNTGELFF.

This clonotype was observed a handful of times. V usage is TRBV7-2 and J usage is TRBJ1-1, with D hard to call. Between the trimmed V and J ends, which lost 5 bases and 7 bases, there was a span of 20 bases. This CDR3 is built from 15 residues. Germline CDR1 and CDR2: SGHTA and FQGNSA. In DNA form, the CDR3 reads TGTGCCAGCAGCAAAAGGGTGGTCGGAACTCATGAAGCTTTCTTT. It is translated as CASSKRVVGTHEAFF.

This clonotype was counted a few times. The V gene is TRBV3-1, the J gene TRBJ2-3, with TRBD2 identical over 13 bases. CDR1 and CDR2 (germline): LGHDT, YNNKEL (reference sequence). Trimming removed 3 bases from V and 6 bases from J; junction bases left unmatched: 3. The CDR3 length is 15 residues. CDR3 protein: CASSHPGLAGDTQYF. The DNA for the CDR3 is TGTGCCAGCAGCCATCCGGGACTAGCGGGGGATACGCAGTATTTT.

The rearrangement joins TRBV14 to TRBJ2-3; 10 positions agree with TRBD2. Germline V gene data show CDR1 as SGHDN and CDR2 as FVKESK. J was trimmed by 7 bases and V by 2 bases; bases with no gene match: 12. The CDR3 length is 17 residues. In DNA, the CDR3 is TGTGCCAGCAGCCAACGAGCGAGGGCTAGCGGGGGTCATACGCAGTATTTT. This gives the protein CASSQRARASGGHTQYF.

This chain links TRBV9 with TRBJ2-3, with 7 positions matching TRBD2. CDR3 size: 16 residues. Germline trimming cut 0 bases from V and 4 bases from J; bases unmatched to any gene: 8. CDR1 SGDLS and CDR2 YYNGEE come from the germline V gene. The DNA of the CDR3 is TGTGCCAGCAGCGTAGGGGGCGGGAGCTTCGCAGATACGCAGTATTTT. Protein product: CASSVGGGSFADTQYF.

This chain links TRBV4-1 with TRBJ2-3; D not resolved. The germline V gene has CDR1 MGHRA and CDR2 YSYEKL. There are 15 residues in the CDR3. The ends were cut back, 4 bases at V and 4 bases at J, with 15 bases in the middle. The CDR3: CASSPDPGRADTQYF. CDR3 in DNA: TGCGCCAGCAGCCCAGACCCGGGTAGAGCAGATACGCAGTATTTT.

This chain uses TRBV27 with TRBJ2-1; possible D gene TRBD2, 6 bases. Between the trimmed V and J ends, which lost 6 bases and 9 bases, there was a span of 21 bases. CDR3 length: 15 residues. Per the germline V gene, CDR1 is MNHEY and CDR2 is SMNVEV (reference sequence). CDR3 loop: CASRIGTLGRVEQFF. The CDR3 coding sequence is TGTGCCAGCAGAATTGGGACTCTGGGCCGGGTTGAGCAGTTCTTC.

A few counts support this clonotype. The V call is TRBV4-2, the J call TRBJ2-1; D is unresolved. This CDR3 has 15 residues. The V gene's germline CDR1 is LGHNA and CDR2 YNFKEQ. V was shortened by 1 base and J by 8 bases, with 15 bases between the two germline ends. CDR3 region: CASSQVMSELYEQFF. CDR3 in DNA: TGTGCCAGCAGCCAAGTGATGTCTGAGCTGTATGAGCAGTTCTTC.

V is TRBV18 and J is TRBJ1-1; D is ambiguous. The CDR3 is 16 residues long. The germline CDR1 and CDR2 sequences are KGHSH and LQKENI. Trimming took 1 base from V and 3 from J, leaving 15 bases between them. This CDR3 reads CASSPLRSVGDTEAFF. CDR3 nucleotides: TGTGCCAGCTCACCACTTAGGTCCGTCGGGGACACTGAAGCTTTCTTT.

The gene calls are TRBV7-9 and TRBJ2-7, with TRBD1 as a possible D gene (5 bases). CDR3 size: 15 residues. Looked up from germline, CDR1 is SEHNR and CDR2 is FQNEAQ (reference sequence). Trimming took 4 bases from V and 1 from J, leaving 14 bases between them. The CDR3 here is CASSSIWTNSYEQYF. The CDR3 bases are TGTGCCAGCAGCTCCATCTGGACAAATTCCTACGAGCAGTACTTC. The full variable domain, completed using reference TRBV7-9 and TRBJ2-7, is DTGVSQNPRHKITKRGQNVTFRCDPISEHNRLYWYRQTLGQGPEFLTYFQNEAQLEKSRLLSDRFSAERPKGSFSTLEIQRTEQGDSAMYLCASSSIWTNSYEQYFGPGTRLTVT.

This sequence joins TRBV7-2 and TRBJ1-2; 12 bases agree with TRBD1. J lost 10 bases, V lost 1 base, and 4 bases had no gene match. Per the germline V gene, CDR1 is SGHTA and CDR2 is FQGNSA. The CDR3 has 14 amino acids. CDR3 DNA: TGTGCCAGCAGCTTAGTACCGGGACAGGGGGCCTACACCTTC. Translating it yields CASSLVPGQGAYTF.

This clonotype has only a few counts. The V gene is TRBV4-1, the J gene TRBJ2-7, with D maybe TRBD2 (5 bases). Germline V gene lookup returns CDR1 MGHRA and CDR2 YSYEKL. V lost 0 bases and J 4 bases, leaving 10 bases between the germline ends. The CDR3 is made up of 14 amino acids. CDR3 amino acids: CASSQDRGFYEQYF. DNA of the CDR3: TGCGCCAGCAGCCAAGATAGAGGGTTTTACGAGCAGTACTTC.

Only a few counts were recorded for this clonotype. Germline is not matched at one junction end, which may reflect a read error. V and J are TRBV11-3 and TRBJ2-1, with 9 bases fitting TRBD2. Germline V lookup: CDR1 SGHNT, CDR2 YENEEA. The length of the CDR3 is 16 residues. Here the CDR3 reads CASSLGRRGGYHEQFF. CDR3 DNA sequence: TGTGCCAGCAGCTTAGGAAGGCGGGGGGGCTACCATGAGCAGTTCTTC.

The gene calls are TRBV20-1 and TRBJ2-2, with D unclear. From germline, CDR1 is DFQATT and CDR2 SNEGSKA (reference sequence). The CDR3 is 13 residues long. Trimming pared 3 bases from V and 4 bases from J, leaving 9 bases between. This chain's CDR3 is CSASGPVTGELFF. The DNA for the CDR3 is TGCAGTGCTAGCGGCCCGGTCACCGGGGAGCTGTTTTTT.

This chain joins TRBV4-1 and TRBJ2-7, with D possibly being TRBD1 or TRBD2 (5 bases each). The V gene's germline CDR1 is MGHRA and CDR2 YSYEKL. V was clipped by 2 bases and J by 4 bases, with 15 bases between them. This CDR3 is built from 15 residues. This chain's CDR3 is CASSQLESGRYEQYF. The CDR3 DNA reads TGCGCCAGCAGCCAACTAGAATCGGGACGTTACGAGCAGTACTTC.

The rearrangement joins TRBV3-1 to TRBJ2-7; tentative D call: TRBD1 (6 bases). CDR3 length: 15 residues. Trimming removed 1 base from V and 6 bases from J, with 16 bases in between. Germline V gene lookup returns CDR1 LGHDT and CDR2 YNNKEL (reference sequence). The CDR3 protein is CASSQGRGTLSEQYF. The CDR3, as DNA: TGTGCCAGCAGCCAAGGAAGGGGGACGCTATCCGAGCAGTACTTC.

This chain connects TRBV11-2 to TRBJ2-2; D gene ambiguous. There are 14 residues in the CDR3. V lost 2 bases to trimming and J lost 4 bases, with 8 bases between them. Germline CDR1 SGHAT, CDR2 FQNNGV. The CDR3 nucleotides read TGTGCCAGCAGCTTACGAGCAAGCACCGGGGAGCTGTTTTTT. Translating gives CASSLRASTGELFF.

The chain recombines TRBV6-2 or TRBV6-3 with TRBJ2-1, with 11 positions matching TRBD2. The CDR3 is 14 residues long. Per the germline V gene, CDR1 is MNHEY and CDR2 is SVGEGT. The ends lost 6 bases at V and 8 bases at J; junction bases unmatched: 6. The CDR3 sequence is CASRPSGRSYEQFF. CDR3 in DNA: TGTGCCAGCAGACCTAGCGGGAGGTCCTATGAGCAGTTCTTC.

In this sample, this clonotype turned up many times. V gene TRBV5-4 combines with J gene TRBJ2-1, with TRBD1 identical over 8 bases. The CDR3 runs to 12 residues. Per germline, CDR1 SGHNT and CDR2 YYREEE (reference sequence). The V and J ends lost 0 bases and 12 bases, in that order; junction bases with no gene match: 2. CDR3: CASSLGTGGQFF. DNA for the CDR3: TGTGCCAGCAGCTTGGGAACAGGGGGGCAGTTCTTC.

This chain links TRBV7-3 with TRBJ2-1; the D is unclear. Per the germline V gene, CDR1 is SGHTA and CDR2 is FQGTGA. The CDR3 totals 15 residues. Trimming cost V 2 bases and J 5 bases, with 13 bases left between them. The CDR3 spells CASSLYGPSNNEQFF. CDR3 in DNA: TGTGCCAGCAGCTTATACGGGCCCTCTAACAATGAGCAGTTCTTC.